This TCR beta chain was identified in a study of CD8 T cells in Susac syndrome. Study summary: Treatment status at blood draw for the Susac syndrome patients was therapy-naive, corticosteroids, or intravenous immunoglobulin alone.

Trimming stripped 5 bases from V and 4 bases from J, with 21 bases between. CDR1 LNHNV and CDR2 YYDKDF come from the germline V gene (reference sequence). This CDR3 spans 17 amino acids. RNA, at roughly 0.5 to 1 ug, was reverse transcribed with random hexamers. The immunoSEQ assay covered 54 Vbeta and 13 Jbeta segments for CDR3. TCRdb used MiXCR to reprocess the immunoSEQ multiplex PCR reads, holding one entry per CDR3 protein. Of about 190,000 distinct CDR3 sequences listed, 95% are singletons. On this clonotype: The antigen is not known.

The study's findings and limits: The study's TCR sequencing and HLA analysis covered a relatively small number of individuals, and the study acknowledged this.

Sequencing was done on a sample of CD4+ T cells from PBMCs. The clonotype comes from a human donor with Susac syndrome. V is TRBV15 and J is TRBJ1-5, with D uncertain. The CDR3 coding sequence is TGTGCCACCAGCGCACACGGGCGGGTGGTTAAGAATCAGCCCCAGCATTTT. This codes for CATSAHGRVVKNQPQHF.